This entry concerns a single TCR beta chain. Its matching antigen is unknown. The sample comes from a study of shared clonotypes between healthy human individuals. Study-wide findings and caveats: In having few donors, the study represented limited genetic and exposure-history diversity.

Original data processing: As immunoSEQ supplied junction-only sequences (without quality scores), filtering differed. The repertoire was sequenced with immunoSEQ multiplex PCR; TCRdb's copy has only in-frame clones and lacks some. V and J calls and clone size follow that table, whereas D and trimming were derived from the DNA. The sample includes around 1.5 million clones, around 98% of them seen just once. The material sequenced was naive CD4+ T cells sorted from blood. Regarding subset: CD45RA+ positively selected. This clonotype was obtained from a man younger than 40 in good health.

The CDR3 protein is CASSFDRAGRGTYEQYF. In nucleotides, the CDR3 is TGCGCCAGCAGCTTTGACCGCGCAGGTAGGGGAACCTACGAGCAGTACTTC. This chain connects TRBV5-1 to TRBJ2-7; D may be TRBD1 (5 bases). CDR3 length: 17 residues. V was cut by 2 bases and J by 2 bases, with 20 bases left in between. Germline loops: CDR1 SGHRS, CDR2 YFSETQ.